One and the same sample provided the 27 T cell receptor beta chains below, sequenced in a study of cytomegalovirus exposure and HLA in healthy donors. Clones were sequenced by immunoSEQ multiplex PCR, and TCRdb holds only the in-frame ones, with some missing. The sample lists hundreds of thousands of clones; roughly 85% were seen once. Sequencing used PBMCs. These receptor sequences come from a woman aged 18 to 35 in good health and CMV-seronegative.

The J gene is TRBJ2-7, the V gene TRBV19; possibly TRBD1 for D (6 bases). Looked up from germline, CDR1 is LNHDA and CDR2 is SQIVND (reference sequence). The CDR3 totals 12 residues. V was shortened by 8 bases and J by 6 bases, with 14 bases between the two germline ends. CDR3 region: CASLGQLGEQYF. The CDR3 DNA is TGTGCCAGTCTGGGACAACTGGGCGAGCAGTACTTC.

This chain links TRBV7-9 with TRBJ2-7, with TRBD2 matching 10 bases. In germline, CDR1 is SEHNR, CDR2 FQNEAQ (reference sequence). The V and J ends lost 5 bases and 1 base, in that order; junction bases with no gene match: 8. This CDR3 contains 16 residues. The CDR3, as DNA: TGTGCCAGCAGCCCGATAGCGGGAGGACAGTCCTACGAGCAGTACTTC. It codes for CASSPIAGGQSYEQYF.

This clone appeared a few times. Other DNA sequences in this specimen translate into the identical CDR3. The rearrangement joins TRBV5-4 to TRBJ2-3; D gene uncertain. Germline loops: CDR1 SGHNT, CDR2 YYREEE (reference sequence). The CDR3 spans 13 residues. V was trimmed by 0 bases and J by 1 base, leaving 3 bases between them. The CDR3 loop reads CASSLAGTDTQYF. CDR3 in DNA: TGTGCCAGCAGCTTGGCCGGCACAGATACGCAGTATTTT.

The chain recombines TRBV6-5 with TRBJ1-1; D not resolved. The CDR3 length is 13 residues. Trimming took off 5 bases at V and 0 bases at J, with 7 bases between the two ends. Germline V CDR1 and CDR2: MNHEY, SVGAGI. This CDR3 reads CASSQEMNTEAFF. The CDR3 DNA is TGTGCCAGCAGTCAGGAAATGAACACTGAAGCTTTCTTT.

The rearrangement uses TRBV19 and TRBJ1-6; D perhaps matches TRBD1 (5 bases). Germline V gives CDR1 LNHDA, CDR2 SQIVND (reference sequence). The CDR3 length is 15 residues. The V end lost 4 bases, the J end lost 11 bases, and 18 bases lay between the germline ends. The CDR3 loop reads CASSSRQQRGAPLHF. The DNA for the CDR3 is TGTGCCAGTAGTAGCCGACAGCAGAGAGGTGCACCCCTCCACTTT.

This clone showed up just a few times. The CDR3: CASSEGSGGFYEQYF. The DNA of the CDR3 is TGTGCCAGCAGTGAAGGGAGCGGGGGCTTCTACGAGCAGTACTTC. This chain uses TRBV6-1 with TRBJ2-7; 8 bases agree with TRBD2. The germline CDR1 and CDR2 sequences are MNHNS and SASEGT. Unmatched junction bases numbered 5, after V lost 1 base and J lost 3 bases. This CDR3 is 15 amino acids long.

In this sample, this clone turned up a few times. The genes are TRBV5-1 and TRBJ2-2; D gene unclear. This CDR3 has 14 amino acids. Deletions cut 0 bases from V and 4 bases from J, with 7 bases between. Germline-derived CDR1 and CDR2 are SGHRS and YFSETQ. The CDR3 here is CASSLGDFTGELFF. CDR3 DNA: TGCGCCAGCAGCTTGGGTGACTTCACCGGGGAGCTGTTTTTT.

This chain uses TRBV11-2 with TRBJ2-1; TRBD2 might be the D (5 bases). Germline values: CDR1 SGHAT, CDR2 FQNNGV. Trimming removed 3 bases at V and 10 bases at J, with 19 bases between. CDR3 size: 15 residues. The CDR3 DNA sequence: TGTGCCAGCAGCTTGGGGATCGGAGGCTCACAGGAGCAGTTCTTC. Translating it yields CASSLGIGGSQEQFF.

The rearrangement links TRBV13 to TRBJ1-2; tentatively, D is TRBD1 (5 bases). This CDR3 has 15 amino acids. V gave up 1 base and J gave up 2 bases, with 11 bases separating them. Germline CDR1 and CDR2: PRHDT and FYEKMQ (reference sequence). The CDR3 nucleotides are TGTGCCAGCAGCTTAGCGGGGGGTCCGAACTATGGCTACACCTTC. Protein sequence: CASSLAGGPNYGYTF.

This CDR3 reads CASTHRGNYGYTF. The CDR3 coding sequence is TGTGCCAGCACCCACAGGGGGAACTATGGCTACACCTTC. The chain employs TRBV6-5 and TRBJ1-2, with 8 positions matching TRBD1. The germline CDR1 and CDR2 sequences are MNHEY and SVGAGI. V lost 7 bases to trimming and J lost 2 bases; unmatched junction nucleotides: 3. This CDR3 is built from 13 residues.

V and J are TRBV4-1 and TRBJ1-2; weak D call: TRBD1 (6 bases). Germline CDR1 and CDR2: MGHRA and YSYEKL. The CDR3 loop spans 15 amino acids. V was clipped by 4 bases and J by 4 bases, with 16 bases between them. CDR3 residues: CASSRTTGTSYGYTF. In DNA form, the CDR3 reads TGCGCCAGCAGCCGAACAACCGGGACAAGCTATGGCTACACCTTC.

V usage is TRBV6-4 and J usage is TRBJ2-1, with 9 bases fitting TRBD2. Per the germline V gene, CDR1 is MRHNA and CDR2 is SNTAGT. V lost 0 bases and J lost 5; bases outside the gene matches: 5. The CDR3 length is 16 residues. The CDR3 nucleotides are TGTGCCAGCAGTGACTCGATGGCGGGGGGGCACAATGAGCAGTTCTTC. This codes for CASSDSMAGGHNEQFF.

V gene TRBV9 combines with J gene TRBJ2-7, with TRBD2 matching 8 bases. Germline assignment: CDR1 SGDLS and CDR2 YYNGEE. The CDR3 contains 16 residues. The ends lost 2 bases at V and 5 bases at J; junction bases unmatched: 12. The CDR3 region has the DNA TGTGCCAGCAGCGTCAGGTCACTAGCGGCGGCCCACGAGCAGTACTTC. It is translated as CASSVRSLAAAHEQYF. Filled out from reference TRBV9 and TRBJ2-7, the complete variable domain reads DSGVTQTPKHLITATGQRVTLRCSPRSGDLSVYWYQQSLDQGLQFLIQYYNGEERAKGNILERFSAQQFPDLHSELNLSSLELGDSALYFCASSVRSLAAAHEQYFGPGTRLTVT.

V is TRBV9 and J is TRBJ2-1; D possibly corresponds to TRBD2 (7 bases). The length of the CDR3 is 14 residues. The V end was cut by 1 base, the J end by 8 bases, with 13 bases between. Germline CDR1 reads SGDLS; CDR2 reads YYNGEE. CDR3 sequence reads: CASSVRLGGHEQFF. CDR3 DNA sequence: TGTGCCAGCAGCGTACGGCTGGGGGGGCATGAGCAGTTCTTC.

V and J are TRBV18 and TRBJ2-7; 7 bases are a match to TRBD1. J lost 2 bases, V lost 6 bases, and 7 bases had no gene match. This CDR3 is 14 amino acids long. Germline V lookup: CDR1 KGHSH, CDR2 LQKENI. CDR3 sequence (DNA): TGTGCCAGCTCCACGCGAGGGACAGCCTACGAGCAGTACTTC. As protein: CASSTRGTAYEQYF.

This clone is a singleton in its sample. The rearrangement joins TRBV4-1 to TRBJ2-7; weak D call: TRBD1 (6 bases). The CDR3 consists of 16 residues. The V and J ends lost 4 bases and 1 base respectively, with 17 bases between them. The germline gives CDR1 MGHRA, CDR2 YSYEKL. The DNA of the CDR3 is TGCGCCAGCAGCCCTCGACCGGGACAACGTTCCTACGAGCAGTACTTC. It translates to CASSPRPGQRSYEQYF.

This clone was seen a handful of times. The CDR3 DNA is TGCGCCAGCAGCTCAGGACAGGGGGACATACAGACCCAGTACTTC. Translation gives CASSSGQGDIQTQYF. The chain recombines TRBV5-1 with TRBJ2-5; 10 bases fit TRBD1. The CDR3 extends over 15 amino acids. Germline CDR1 reads SGHRS; CDR2 reads YFSETQ. With 3 bases clipped from V and 6 bases from J, the junction kept 8 bases outside the gene matches.

The genes are TRBV9 and TRBJ2-7, with TRBD1 matching 7 bases. CDR3 length: 16 amino acids. J gave up 3 bases and V 1 base, and 10 bases lay outside the gene matches. The germline V gene encodes CDR1 SGDLS and CDR2 YYNGEE. This CDR3 is CASSVYDRAPNYEQYF. CDR3 nucleotide sequence: TGTGCCAGCAGCGTATACGACAGGGCCCCGAACTACGAGCAGTACTTC.

The chain recombines TRBV7-9 with TRBJ2-3; D is ambiguous. Germline-derived CDR1 and CDR2 are SEHNR and FQNEAQ (reference sequence). V lost 2 bases to trimming and J lost 6 bases, with 12 bases between them. CDR3 length: 14 residues. The CDR3: CASSLFASADTQYF. In DNA, the CDR3 is TGTGCCAGCAGCTTATTTGCCTCAGCGGATACGCAGTATTTT.

V gene TRBV7-2 combines with J gene TRBJ2-2; TRBD2 agrees at 11 bases. This CDR3 is built from 15 residues. J was trimmed by 5 bases and V by 6 bases; bases with no gene match: 5. CDR1 SGHTA and CDR2 FQGNSA come from the germline V gene. The CDR3 sequence is CASSMGLADTGELFF. CDR3 DNA sequence: TGTGCCAGCAGTATGGGACTAGCGGATACCGGGGAGCTGTTTTTT.

The chain couples TRBV27 to TRBJ2-2; 16 nucleotides agree with TRBD2. V gave up 6 bases and J gave up 0 bases; unmatched junction bases: 10. The germline CDR1 and CDR2 sequences are MNHEY and SMNVEV (reference sequence). There are 20 residues in the CDR3. The CDR3 sequence: CASSSLAGLAGGANTGELFF. Here the CDR3 DNA reads TGTGCCAGCAGCTCGCTAGCGGGACTAGCGGGGGGGGCGAACACCGGGGAGCTGTTTTTT.

This clone is a singleton in its sample. This CDR3 is CASSVGSLYEQYF. The CDR3 coding sequence is TGTGCCAGCAGTGTAGGGAGCCTGTACGAGCAGTACTTC. The V gene is TRBV2, the J gene TRBJ2-7; D might be TRBD2 (5 bases). Germline V gives CDR1 SNHLY, CDR2 FYNNEI. The CDR3 has 13 residues. V lost 4 bases and J 4 bases, leaving 11 bases between the germline ends.

The chain carries TRBV6-5 and TRBJ2-3, with 8 bases lining up with TRBD2. J lost 4 bases, V lost 0 bases, and 6 bases had no gene match. The CDR3 totals 16 residues. The V gene's germline CDR1 is MNHEY and CDR2 SVGAGI. The CDR3: CASSYSFGGAADTQYF. CDR3 DNA: TGTGCCAGCAGTTACTCGTTCGGGGGGGCCGCAGATACGCAGTATTTT.

This clone was detected once. V is TRBV6-5 and J is TRBJ1-2; 11 bases match TRBD1. The germline V gene encodes CDR1 MNHEY and CDR2 SVGAGI. The V segment lost 6 bases and the J segment 2 bases; nucleotides outside the gene matches: 2. This CDR3 spans 14 amino acids. The chain's CDR3 is CASRGDRGNYGYTF. CDR3 in DNA: TGTGCCAGCAGGGGGGACAGGGGGAACTATGGCTACACCTTC.

CDR3 bases: TGTGCCAGCAGCTTAATACCGGGAGGGAACACTGAAGCTTTCTTT. Residues: CASSLIPGGNTEAFF. The rearrangement uses TRBV7-3 and TRBJ1-1; no clear D gene. The CDR3 contains 15 residues. Per germline, CDR1 SGHTA and CDR2 FQGTGA. V gave up 1 base and J gave up 1 base, with 10 bases separating them.

This clone occurred once. This chain uses TRBV6-1 with TRBJ2-1; 11 nucleotides line up with TRBD2. CDR1 is MNHNS, CDR2 SASEGT, per germline. V lost 5 bases and J lost 9; bases outside the gene matches: 6. The CDR3 consists of 14 residues. As DNA, the CDR3 is TGTGCCAGCAGTTGGATAGCGGGAGGGCCTGAGCAGTTCTTC. Translating gives CASSWIAGGPEQFF.

The gene calls are TRBV11-1 and TRBJ2-7; D is ambiguous. Trimming removed 2 bases from V and 2 bases from J, with 13 bases in between. The CDR3 spans 15 residues. Looked up from germline, CDR1 is SGHAT and CDR2 is FQDESV (reference sequence). CDR3 nucleotides: TGTGCCAGCAGCTTATTCCCCGGGTTAACCTACGAGCAGTACTTC. As protein: CASSLFPGLTYEQYF.